One sample yielded the 30 T cell receptor beta chains listed below, sequenced in a study of PD-1 blockade in classical Hodgkin lymphoma. As for time point: newly diagnosed, previously untreated cHL patient sample. CD4+ T cells were purified from thawed PBMCs by magnetic negative selection. Using immunoSEQ multiplex PCR, the repertoire was profiled, and TCRdb retains in-frame clones only, with some absent. The table has more than 15,000 clones, around 86% seen once. The sequencing sample was made of CD4+ T cells from blood. The receptors derive from a human donor with classical Hodgkin lymphoma.

V usage is TRBV6-5 and J usage is TRBJ2-1; D might be TRBD1 (6 bases). V lost 1 base and J 5 bases, leaving 12 bases between the germline ends. Per the germline V gene, CDR1 is MNHEY and CDR2 is SVGAGI. There are 15 residues in the CDR3. As DNA, the CDR3 is TGTGCCAGCAGTTACTTTCCGGGACATAACAATGAGCAGTTCTTC. Translated, it gives CASSYFPGHNNEQFF.

The V and J genes are TRBV10-1 and TRBJ2-1; D is perhaps TRBD1 or TRBD2 (5 bases each). The V and J ends lost 5 bases and 10 bases respectively, with 21 bases between them. This CDR3 has 15 residues. In germline, CDR1 is WNHNN, CDR2 SYGVQD (reference sequence). This CDR3 is CASSQTITGLGEQFF. The CDR3 DNA reads as TGCGCCAGCAGTCAAACGATAACAGGACTTGGGGAGCAGTTCTTC.

The chain couples TRBV5-1 to TRBJ2-5, with unresolved D. Germline CDR1 SGHRS, CDR2 YFSETQ. V lost 5 bases and J lost 2, with 16 bases in between. This CDR3 comprises 15 residues. CDR3: CASSPSLVGQETQYF. CDR3 sequence (DNA): TGCGCCAGCAGTCCCAGCTTAGTCGGGCAAGAGACCCAGTACTTC. Variable domain in full (rest from reference TRBV5-1 and TRBJ2-5): KAGVTQTPRYLIKTRGQQVTLSCSPISGHRSVSWYQQTPGQGLQFLFEYFSETQRNKGNFPGRFSGRQFSNSRSEMNVSTLELGDSALYLCASSPSLVGQETQYFGPGTRLLVL.

The rearrangement uses TRBV28 and TRBJ2-6; tentative D call: TRBD2 (5 bases). Germline CDR1 and CDR2: MDHEN and SYDVKM. V was cut by 3 bases and J by 4 bases, with 10 bases left in between. This CDR3 is 15 amino acids long. The CDR3 nucleotides read TGTGCCAGCAGTTTCGGGGATAGGGGGGCCAACGTCCTGACTTTC. Its protein is CASSFGDRGANVLTF. The full variable domain, in which reference TRBV28 and TRBJ2-6 provide the parts outside the CDR3, is DVKVTQSSRYLVKRTGEKVFLECVQDMDHENMFWYRQDPGLGLRLIYFSYDVKMKEKGDIPEGYSVSREKKERFSLILESASTNQTSMYLCASSFGDRGANVLTFGAGSRLTVL.

The V call is TRBV7-9, the J call TRBJ2-7; 7 bases match TRBD2. Looked up from germline, CDR1 is SEHNR and CDR2 is FQNEAQ (reference sequence). V shed 2 bases, J shed 1 base, and the junction held 14 bases outside the gene matches. The CDR3 runs 18 residues. This chain's CDR3 is CASSLSKAGRQSSYEQYF. For the CDR3, the DNA is TGTGCCAGCAGCTTATCAAAGGCCGGGAGGCAGAGTTCCTACGAGCAGTACTTC.

This clone was counted once. This chain links TRBV6-6 with TRBJ1-1, with D hard to call. This CDR3 contains 16 residues. Per germline, CDR1 MNHNY and CDR2 SVGAGI (reference sequence). V was shortened by 2 bases and J by 0 bases, with 13 bases between the two germline ends. Here the CDR3 reads CASSYGHGGVNTEAFF. The CDR3 bases are TGTGCCAGCAGTTACGGGCACGGTGGGGTGAACACTGAAGCTTTCTTT.

The rearrangement uses TRBV6-5 and TRBJ1-1; no reliable D call. This CDR3 is 13 amino acids long. Germline assignment: CDR1 MNHEY and CDR2 SVGAGI. V lost 4 bases, J lost 2 bases, and 8 bases lay in between. This chain's CDR3 is CASSSDRNTEAFF. DNA of the CDR3: TGTGCCAGCAGTTCGGATCGAAACACTGAAGCTTTCTTT.

V is TRBV6-5 and J is TRBJ1-3; tentatively, D is TRBD1 (5 bases). CDR1 MNHEY and CDR2 SVGAGI come from the germline V gene. V was trimmed by 2 bases and J by 0 bases, leaving 11 bases between them. This CDR3 has 16 residues. The CDR3 loop reads CASSYHEGLSGNTIYF. CDR3 bases: TGTGCCAGCAGTTACCACGAGGGACTCTCTGGAAACACCATATATTTT.

A remark on this clone: One end of the junction does not line up with germline, which may come from a read error. CDR3 nucleotides: TGTGCTAGCAGCGCCGGGACAGGGTATTCCTACGAGCAGTACTTC. It specifies CASSAGTGYSYEQYF. This sequence joins TRBV7-7 and TRBJ2-7, with 9 bases identical to TRBD1. Germline V gene data show CDR1 as SSHAT and CDR2 as FNYEAQ (reference sequence). This CDR3 has 15 residues.

The table lists this clone with a count of one. The chain carries TRBV9 and TRBJ1-3; TRBD1 is a possible D gene (5 bases). The CDR3 is 15 amino acids. V was pared by 1 base and J by 2 bases, with 10 bases between. CDR1 and CDR2 (germline): SGDLS, YYNGEE. CDR3 loop: CASSVSGGTGNTIYF. CDR3 sequence (DNA): TGTGCCAGCAGCGTATCGGGGGGGACTGGAAACACCATATATTTT.

The chain has TRBV28 and TRBJ1-5, with unresolved D. V lost 3 bases to trimming and J lost 0 bases, with 12 bases between them. The CDR3 is made up of 16 amino acids. Looked up from germline, CDR1 is MDHEN and CDR2 is SYDVKM. CDR3 loop: CASSFQRSYSNQPQHF. DNA for the CDR3: TGTGCCAGCAGTTTCCAGAGAAGTTATAGCAATCAGCCCCAGCATTTT.

This sequence joins TRBV6-5 and TRBJ1-3, with D possibly matching TRBD1 (5 bases). The CDR3 runs 15 residues. Trimming removed 6 bases from V and 2 bases from J, with 14 bases in between. Per germline, CDR1 MNHEY and CDR2 SVGAGI. CDR3 bases: TGTGCCAGCAGGACCCCAGGGTCAACTGGAAACACCATATATTTT. Encoded protein: CASRTPGSTGNTIYF.

The chain links TRBV4-1 to TRBJ2-1; the D is unclear. CDR3 length: 13 amino acids. Trimming took 0 bases from V and 13 from J, leaving 13 bases between them. Germline V gene lookup returns CDR1 MGHRA and CDR2 YSYEKL. The CDR3 here is CASSQEVLGSQFF. The CDR3 bases are TGCGCCAGCAGCCAAGAAGTTTTGGGCTCTCAGTTCTTC.

The J gene is TRBJ1-1, the V gene TRBV28, with 10 bases identical to TRBD1. The length of the CDR3 is 14 residues. Trimming cost V 6 bases and J 2 bases; bases outside gene matches: 3. The germline V gene encodes CDR1 MDHEN and CDR2 SYDVKM. CDR3 sequence (DNA): TGTGCCAGCAGAAGACAGGGGGCCAACACTGAAGCTTTCTTT. It yields the protein CASRRQGANTEAFF. Full variable domain (rest looked up from reference TRBV28 and TRBJ1-1): DVKVTQSSRYLVKRTGEKVFLECVQDMDHENMFWYRQDPGLGLRLIYFSYDVKMKEKGDIPEGYSVSREKKERFSLILESASTNQTSMYLCASRRQGANTEAFFGQGTRLTVV.

On this clone: Other DNA variants within this sample encode the same CDR3. The chain employs TRBV2 and TRBJ2-7; 8 bases are shared with TRBD2. V lost 4 bases and J lost 2; bases outside the gene matches: 13. The germline V gene encodes CDR1 SNHLY and CDR2 FYNNEI. This CDR3 comprises 17 residues. In nucleotides, the CDR3 is TGTGCCAGCAGTGGACCTGGGACTAGTGGGAGAACCTACGAGCAGTACTTC. It encodes CASSGPGTSGRTYEQYF.

The genes are TRBV27 and TRBJ2-7, with 8 bases aligning to TRBD2. Germline V gene lookup returns CDR1 MNHEY and CDR2 SMNVEV (reference sequence). The length of the CDR3 is 15 residues. V was pared by 5 bases and J by 3 bases, with 9 bases of the junction left unmatched. Here the CDR3 reads CASSRIGAGGYEQYF. As DNA, the CDR3 is TGTGCCAGCAGTCGCATTGGCGCGGGGGGCTACGAGCAGTACTTC.

V usage is TRBV5-1 and J usage is TRBJ2-1; D is perhaps TRBD2 (5 bases). Looked up from germline, CDR1 is SGHRS and CDR2 is YFSETQ. The CDR3 runs 14 residues. V lost 1 base and J 11 bases, leaving 16 bases between the germline ends. The CDR3 sequence is CASSLNPRLGKQFF. In DNA, the CDR3 is TGCGCCAGCAGCTTGAATCCGCGGCTCGGGAAGCAGTTCTTC.

The gene calls are TRBV2 and TRBJ2-1; 10 bases fit TRBD2. CDR3 length equals 15 residues. J lost 6 bases, V lost 2 bases, and 4 bases had no gene match. From germline, CDR1 is SNHLY and CDR2 FYNNEI. Here the CDR3 DNA reads TGTGCCAGCAGTGAAAGAAGCGGGAGGGCCAATGAGCAGTTCTTC. Translation: CASSERSGRANEQFF.

This clone has only one observation. This chain joins TRBV1 and TRBJ1-4. TRBV1 is designated a pseudogene. The CDR3 runs to 13 residues. The CDR3 is CTSSRGSGEKLFF. As DNA, the CDR3 is TGCACCAGCAGCCGGGGGTCAGGTGAAAAACTGTTTTTT.

This sequence joins TRBV5-1 and TRBJ2-1; 8 bases are shared with TRBD1. V shed 4 bases and J 10 bases; nucleotides not matched to a gene: 16. Looked up from germline, CDR1 is SGHRS and CDR2 is YFSETQ. CDR3 length: 16 amino acids. The CDR3, as DNA: TGCGCCAGCAGCGAAACTGGACAGGGATGGGTTTCCGAGCAGTTCTTC. Translation: CASSETGQGWVSEQFF. Variable domain in full (rest from reference TRBV5-1 and TRBJ2-1): KAGVTQTPRYLIKTRGQQVTLSCSPISGHRSVSWYQQTPGQGLQFLFEYFSETQRNKGNFPGRFSGRQFSNSRSEMNVSTLELGDSALYLCASSETGQGWVSEQFFGPGTRLTVL.

The chain carries TRBV7-2 and TRBJ1-1; no clear D. Trimming removed 1 base from V and 2 bases from J, with 5 bases in between. Germline V gene lookup returns CDR1 SGHTA and CDR2 FQGNSA. The CDR3 is made up of 13 amino acids. This CDR3 is CASSLDSNTEAFF. CDR3 in DNA: TGTGCCAGCAGCTTAGACAGCAACACTGAAGCTTTCTTT.

The J gene is TRBJ1-2, the V gene TRBV6-1; D uncertain. Germline V gene sequence: CDR1 MNHNS, CDR2 SASEGT. V was trimmed by 6 bases and J by 4 bases, leaving 9 bases between them. The CDR3 length is 12 residues. The CDR3, as DNA: TGTGCCAGCAGCACAGTGCGCTATGGCTACACCTTC. This codes for CASSTVRYGYTF.

The V gene is TRBV10-1, the J gene TRBJ2-5; no clear D. V lost 3 bases to trimming and J lost 4 bases, with 9 bases between them. Germline assignment: CDR1 WNHNN and CDR2 SYGVQD (reference sequence). There are 13 residues in the CDR3. The CDR3 loop is CASSDNLRETQYF. The CDR3 DNA follows: TGCGCCAGCAGTGATAATCTGAGAGAGACCCAGTACTTC.

The chain joins TRBV5-6 to TRBJ2-2; D is perhaps TRBD2 (5 bases). Trimming cost V 0 bases and J 3 bases, with 12 bases left between them. Germline V gene data show CDR1 as SGHDT and CDR2 as YYEEEE. The CDR3 covers 16 residues. The CDR3 DNA reads as TGTGCCAGCAGCTTGGGGGTAGCGTTGGACACCGGGGAGCTGTTTTTT. This codes for CASSLGVALDTGELFF.

This clone was seen a handful of times. The CDR3 sequence: CASSFDTGNTEAFF. The CDR3 nucleotides read TGTGCCAGCAGCTTCGATACAGGGAACACTGAAGCTTTCTTT. The gene calls are TRBV7-6 and TRBJ1-1; D is possibly TRBD1 (5 bases). The CDR3 runs to 14 residues. Germline CDR1 SGHVS, CDR2 FNYEAQ. V lost 3 bases and J lost 1, with 9 bases in between.

The gene calls are TRBV18 and TRBJ2-3; tentatively, D is TRBD1 (5 bases). Germline lookup yields CDR1 KGHSH and CDR2 LQKENI. Deletions cut 1 base from V and 0 bases from J, with 5 bases between. The CDR3 spans 14 residues. The CDR3 reads CASSPQGSTDTQYF. In nucleotides, the CDR3 is TGTGCCAGCTCACCACAGGGGAGCACAGATACGCAGTATTTT.

The V gene is TRBV28, the J gene TRBJ1-2, with 10 bases aligning to TRBD1. Germline loops: CDR1 MDHEN, CDR2 SYDVKM. V lost 4 bases to trimming and J lost 5 bases; unmatched junction nucleotides: 19. The CDR3 is made up of 19 amino acids. The CDR3 region is CASSSGLPTGGKTSYGYTF. The CDR3 DNA reads as TGTGCCAGCAGTTCTGGATTACCGACAGGGGGCAAGACTAGTTATGGCTACACCTTC.

The chain carries TRBV21-1 and TRBJ2-5. TRBV21-1 represents a pseudogene. This CDR3 has 14 amino acids. The CDR3 here is CASSKMGKQETQYF. CDR3 nucleotide sequence: TGTGCCAGCAGCAAGATGGGGAAACAAGAGACCCAGTACTTC.

The chain employs TRBV6-5 and TRBJ1-5; no reliable D call. The CDR3 length is 15 residues. Germline CDR1 is MNHEY and CDR2 is SVGAGI. Trimming removed 0 bases from V and 0 bases from J, with 6 bases in between. In DNA, the CDR3 is TGTGCCAGCAGTTACTCGGAGAATAGCAATCAGCCCCAGCATTTT. Residues: CASSYSENSNQPQHF.

The V call is TRBV21-1, the J call TRBJ1-5. TRBV21-1 is termed a pseudogene. CDR3 length: 14 amino acids. For the CDR3, the DNA is TGTGCCAGCAGCAGCAGGGGGGGTAATCAGCCCCAGCATTTT. Its protein product is CASSSRGGNQPQHF.